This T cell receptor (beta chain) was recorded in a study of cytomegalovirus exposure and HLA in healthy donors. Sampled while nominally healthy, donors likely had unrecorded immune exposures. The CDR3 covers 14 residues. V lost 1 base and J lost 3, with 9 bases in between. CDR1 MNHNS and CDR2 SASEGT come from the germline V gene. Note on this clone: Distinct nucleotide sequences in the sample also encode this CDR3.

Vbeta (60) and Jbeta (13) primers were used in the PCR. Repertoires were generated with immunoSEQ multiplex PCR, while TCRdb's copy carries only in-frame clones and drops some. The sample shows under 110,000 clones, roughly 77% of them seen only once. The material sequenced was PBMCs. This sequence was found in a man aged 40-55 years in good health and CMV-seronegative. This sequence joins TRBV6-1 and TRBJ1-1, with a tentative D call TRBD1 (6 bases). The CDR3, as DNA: TGTGCCAGCAGTGAAGTCAGGGGTCACACTGAAGCTTTCTTT. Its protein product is CASSEVRGHTEAFF.